This T cell receptor (beta chain) was found in a study of neurological immune-mediated disorders. Study-level results: With the multiple sclerosis repertoire cluster, none of the clinical or MRI features showed an association.

A remark on this clonotype: Its cognate antigen is unknown.

Time point: longitudinal time-point 3. 2 million PBMCs stored at -80 C were the source of the unsorted libraries. 5'RACE with 10-nucleotide random UMIs produced the cDNA. Sequencing runs each generated in excess of 200 million TCR-beta sequences derived from 15-18 subjects. TCRdb reprocessed the 5' RACE reads with MiXCR, giving one entry per CDR3 protein. This table has approximately 84,000 distinct CDR3 sequences, roughly 4.5% appearing once. The origin of this receptor is a woman in her fifties or sixties with multiple sclerosis. The sequenced sample was PBMCs.

In DNA, the CDR3 is TGTGCCAGCAGCCCACGGCCAGGGGCCCCAGCTTTCTTT. The encoded protein is CASSPRPGAPAFF. V is TRBV7-2 and J is TRBJ1-1; D possibly corresponds to TRBD1 (6 bases). Germline assignment: CDR1 SGHTA and CDR2 FQGNSA. The CDR3 consists of 13 residues. The ends were cut back, 5 bases at V and 10 bases at J, with 17 bases in the middle.